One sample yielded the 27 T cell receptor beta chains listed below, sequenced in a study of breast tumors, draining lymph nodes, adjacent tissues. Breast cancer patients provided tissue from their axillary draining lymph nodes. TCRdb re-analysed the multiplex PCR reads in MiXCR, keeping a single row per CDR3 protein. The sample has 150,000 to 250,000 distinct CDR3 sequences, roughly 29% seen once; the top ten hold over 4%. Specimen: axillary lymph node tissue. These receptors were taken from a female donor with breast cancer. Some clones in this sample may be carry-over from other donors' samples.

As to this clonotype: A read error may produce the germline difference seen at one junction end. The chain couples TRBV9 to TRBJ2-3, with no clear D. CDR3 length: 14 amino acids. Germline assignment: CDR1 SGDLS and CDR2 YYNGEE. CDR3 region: CAGSVGLHTDAQYF. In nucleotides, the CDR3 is TGTGCCGGCAGCGTAGGGCTACACACAGATGCGCAGTATTTT.

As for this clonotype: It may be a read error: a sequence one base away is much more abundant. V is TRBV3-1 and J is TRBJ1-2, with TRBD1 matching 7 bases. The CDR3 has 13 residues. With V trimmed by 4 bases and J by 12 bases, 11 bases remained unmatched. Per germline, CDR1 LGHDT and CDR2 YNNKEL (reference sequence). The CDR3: CASSREGAKGHTF. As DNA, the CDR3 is TGTGCCAGCAGCCGGGAGGGGGCGAAAGGCCACACCTTC.

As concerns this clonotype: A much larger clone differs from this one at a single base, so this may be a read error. CDR3 DNA sequence: TGTGCCAGCGGTGAAGGGAGGAGTAGGGGTTCTGGAAACACCATATATTTT. This sequence encodes CASGEGRSRGSGNTIYF. V is TRBV6-1 and J is TRBJ1-3; perhaps TRBD1 as D (5 bases). There are 17 residues in the CDR3. Germline CDR1 and CDR2: MNHNS and SASEGT.

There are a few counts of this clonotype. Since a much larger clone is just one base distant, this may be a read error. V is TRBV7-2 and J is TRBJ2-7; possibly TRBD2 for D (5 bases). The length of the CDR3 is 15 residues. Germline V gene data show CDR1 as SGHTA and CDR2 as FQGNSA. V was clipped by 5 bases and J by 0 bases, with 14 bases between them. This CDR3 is CASSTYGDSSYEQYF. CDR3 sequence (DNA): TGTGCCAGCAGCACCTACGGGGATAGCTCCTACGAGCAGTACTTC. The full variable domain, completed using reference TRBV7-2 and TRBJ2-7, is GAGVSQSPSNKVTEKGKDVELRCDPISGHTALYWYRQSLGQGLEFLIYFQGNSAPDKSGLPSDRFSAERTGGSVSTLTIQRTQQEDSAVYLCASSTYGDSSYEQYFGPGTRLTVT.

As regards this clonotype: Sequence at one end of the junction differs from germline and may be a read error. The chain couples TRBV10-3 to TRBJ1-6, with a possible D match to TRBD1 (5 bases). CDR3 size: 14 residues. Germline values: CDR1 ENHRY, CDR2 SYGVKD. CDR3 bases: TGTGCCATCAGAGGGGCGCGGCTGAATTCACTCCTCCACTTT. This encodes CAIRGARLNSLLHF.

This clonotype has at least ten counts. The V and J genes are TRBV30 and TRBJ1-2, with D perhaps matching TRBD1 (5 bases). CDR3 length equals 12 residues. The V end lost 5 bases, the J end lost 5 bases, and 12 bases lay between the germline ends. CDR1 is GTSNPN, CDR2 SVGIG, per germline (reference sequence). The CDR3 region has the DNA TGTGCCTGGCAAGGTGGGGGTTATGGCTACACCTTC. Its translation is CAWQGGGYGYTF.

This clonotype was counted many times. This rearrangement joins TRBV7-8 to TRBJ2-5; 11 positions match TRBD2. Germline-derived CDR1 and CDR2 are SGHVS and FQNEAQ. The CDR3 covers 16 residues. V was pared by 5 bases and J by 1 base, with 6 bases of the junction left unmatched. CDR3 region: CASSRSTSGAQETQYF. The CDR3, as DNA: TGTGCCAGCAGCCGTTCGACTAGCGGGGCCCAAGAGACCCAGTACTTC.

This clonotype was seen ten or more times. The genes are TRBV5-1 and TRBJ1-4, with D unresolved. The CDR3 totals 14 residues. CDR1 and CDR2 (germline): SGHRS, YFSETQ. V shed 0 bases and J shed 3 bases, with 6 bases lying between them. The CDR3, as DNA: TGCGCCAGCAGCTTGGACTGGCCTAATGAAAAACTGTTTTTT. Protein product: CASSLDWPNEKLFF. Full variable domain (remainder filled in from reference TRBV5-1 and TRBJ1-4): KAGVTQTPRYLIKTRGQQVTLSCSPISGHRSVSWYQQTPGQGLQFLFEYFSETQRNKGNFPGRFSGRQFSNSRSEMNVSTLELGDSALYLCASSLDWPNEKLFFGSGTQLSVL.

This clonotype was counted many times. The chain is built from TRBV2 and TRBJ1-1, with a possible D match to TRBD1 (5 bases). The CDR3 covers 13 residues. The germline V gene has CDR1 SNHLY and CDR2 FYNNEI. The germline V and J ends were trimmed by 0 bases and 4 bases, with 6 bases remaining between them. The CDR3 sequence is CASSEAGGTEAFF. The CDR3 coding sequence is TGTGCCAGCAGTGAAGCGGGGGGCACTGAAGCTTTCTTT. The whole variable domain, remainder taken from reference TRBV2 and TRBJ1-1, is EPEVTQTPSHQVTQMGQEVILRCVPISNHLYFYWYRQILGQKVEFLVSFYNNEISEKSEIFDDQFSVERPDGSNFTLKIRSTKLEDSAMYFCASSEAGGTEAFFGQGTRLTVV.

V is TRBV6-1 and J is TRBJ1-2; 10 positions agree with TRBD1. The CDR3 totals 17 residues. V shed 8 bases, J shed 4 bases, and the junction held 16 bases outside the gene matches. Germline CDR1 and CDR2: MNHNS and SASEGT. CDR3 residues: CASGAPGDRGRGYGYTF. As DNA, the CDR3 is TGTGCCAGCGGCGCTCCGGGGGACAGGGGAAGGGGCTATGGCTACACCTTC.

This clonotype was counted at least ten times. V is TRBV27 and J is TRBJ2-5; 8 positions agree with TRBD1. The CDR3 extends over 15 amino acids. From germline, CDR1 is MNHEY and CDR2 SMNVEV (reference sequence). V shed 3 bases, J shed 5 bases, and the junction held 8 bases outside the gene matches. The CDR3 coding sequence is TGTGCCAGCAGTTTCATCGGGACAGGAGGGGAGACCCAGTACTTC. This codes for CASSFIGTGGETQYF.

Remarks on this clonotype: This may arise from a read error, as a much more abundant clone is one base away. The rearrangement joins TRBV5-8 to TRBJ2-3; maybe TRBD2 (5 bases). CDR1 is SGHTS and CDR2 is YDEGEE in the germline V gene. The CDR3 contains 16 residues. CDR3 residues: CASSLLGGPITDTQCF. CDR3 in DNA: TGTGCCAGCAGCTTGCTTGGAGGACCGATCACAGATACGCAGTGTTTT.

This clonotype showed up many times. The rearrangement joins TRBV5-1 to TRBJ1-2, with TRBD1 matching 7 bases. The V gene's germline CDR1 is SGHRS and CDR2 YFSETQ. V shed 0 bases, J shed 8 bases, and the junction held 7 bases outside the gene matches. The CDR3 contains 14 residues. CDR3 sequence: CASSLGDRAYGYTF. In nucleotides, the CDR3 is TGCGCCAGCAGCTTGGGAGACAGGGCATACGGCTACACCTTC.

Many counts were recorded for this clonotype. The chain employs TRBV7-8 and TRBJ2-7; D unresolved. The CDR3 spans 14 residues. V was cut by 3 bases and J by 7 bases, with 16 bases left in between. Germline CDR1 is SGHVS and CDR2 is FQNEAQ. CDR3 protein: CASSFGTPGREQYF. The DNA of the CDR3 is TGTGCCAGCAGCTTTGGAACTCCCGGCCGGGAGCAGTACTTC.

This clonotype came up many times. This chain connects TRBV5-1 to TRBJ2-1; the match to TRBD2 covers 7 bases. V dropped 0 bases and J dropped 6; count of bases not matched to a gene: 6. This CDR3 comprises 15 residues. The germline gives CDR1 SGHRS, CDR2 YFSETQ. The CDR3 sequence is CASSLAEVAGNEQFF. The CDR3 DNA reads TGCGCCAGCAGCTTGGCCGAGGTAGCGGGCAATGAGCAGTTCTTC.

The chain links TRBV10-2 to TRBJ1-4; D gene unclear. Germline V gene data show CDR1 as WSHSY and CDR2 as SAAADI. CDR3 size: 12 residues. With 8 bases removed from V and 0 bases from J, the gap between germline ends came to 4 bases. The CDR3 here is CASPATNEKLFF. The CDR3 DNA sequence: TGCGCCAGCCCCGCAACTAATGAAAAACTGTTTTTT.

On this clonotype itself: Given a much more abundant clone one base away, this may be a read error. The CDR3 DNA is TGTGCCAGCAAACCCGGGACAGGGGGAAGTCAGCCCCAGCATTTT. Amino acids: CASKPGTGGSQPQHF. The chain has TRBV6-5 and TRBJ1-5; 11 nucleotides align to TRBD1. Germline trimming cut 7 bases from V and 6 bases from J; bases unmatched to any gene: 8. The CDR3 is 15 residues long. Germline V CDR1 and CDR2: MNHEY, SVGAGI.

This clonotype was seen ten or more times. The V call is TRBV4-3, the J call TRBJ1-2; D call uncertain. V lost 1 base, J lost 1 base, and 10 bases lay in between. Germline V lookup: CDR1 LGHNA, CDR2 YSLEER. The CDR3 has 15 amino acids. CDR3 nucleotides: TGCGCCAGCAGCCAAGTAGGTGGACTTAACTATGGCTACACCTTC. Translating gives CASSQVGGLNYGYTF.

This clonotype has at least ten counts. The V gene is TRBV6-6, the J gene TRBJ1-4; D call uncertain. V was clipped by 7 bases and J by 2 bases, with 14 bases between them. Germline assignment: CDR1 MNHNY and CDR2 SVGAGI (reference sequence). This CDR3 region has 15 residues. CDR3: CASTNGRITNEKLFF. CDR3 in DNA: TGTGCCAGCACCAACGGCCGGATCACTAATGAAAAACTGTTTTTT.

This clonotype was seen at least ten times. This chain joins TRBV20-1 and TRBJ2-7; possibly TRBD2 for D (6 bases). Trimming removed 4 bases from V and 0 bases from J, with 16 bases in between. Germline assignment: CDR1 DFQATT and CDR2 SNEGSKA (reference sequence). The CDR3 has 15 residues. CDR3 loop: CSATSLASSSYEQYF. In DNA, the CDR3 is TGCAGTGCTACCTCTCTAGCGTCGAGCTCCTACGAGCAGTACTTC.

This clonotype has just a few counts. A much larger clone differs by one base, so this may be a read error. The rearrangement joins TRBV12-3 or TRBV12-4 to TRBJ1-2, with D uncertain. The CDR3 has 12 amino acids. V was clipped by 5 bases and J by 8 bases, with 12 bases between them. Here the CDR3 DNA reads TGTGCCAGCAGTAACGGCACGCGAGGCTACACCTTC. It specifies CASSNGTRGYTF.

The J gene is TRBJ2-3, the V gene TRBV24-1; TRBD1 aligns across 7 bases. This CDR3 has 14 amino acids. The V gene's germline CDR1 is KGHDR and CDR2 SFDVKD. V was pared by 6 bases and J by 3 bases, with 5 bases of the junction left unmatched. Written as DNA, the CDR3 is TGTGCCACCAGTACGGGACAGTGGACAGATACGCAGTATTTT. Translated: CATSTGQWTDTQYF.

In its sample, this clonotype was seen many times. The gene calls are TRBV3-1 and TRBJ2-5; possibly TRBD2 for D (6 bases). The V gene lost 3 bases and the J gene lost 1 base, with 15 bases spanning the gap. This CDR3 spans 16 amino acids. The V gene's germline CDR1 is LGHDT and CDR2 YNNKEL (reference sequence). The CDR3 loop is CASSHSSLAFQETQYF. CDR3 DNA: TGTGCCAGCAGCCACTCCTCACTAGCTTTCCAAGAGACCCAGTACTTC.

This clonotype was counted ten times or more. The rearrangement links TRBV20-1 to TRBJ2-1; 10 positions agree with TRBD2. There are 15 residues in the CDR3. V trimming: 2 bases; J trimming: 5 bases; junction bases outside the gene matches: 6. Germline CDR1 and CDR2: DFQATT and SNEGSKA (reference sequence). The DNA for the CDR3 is TGCAGTGCTAGACCGCCTGGACTAGCGGACAATGAGCAGTTCTTC. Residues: CSARPPGLADNEQFF.

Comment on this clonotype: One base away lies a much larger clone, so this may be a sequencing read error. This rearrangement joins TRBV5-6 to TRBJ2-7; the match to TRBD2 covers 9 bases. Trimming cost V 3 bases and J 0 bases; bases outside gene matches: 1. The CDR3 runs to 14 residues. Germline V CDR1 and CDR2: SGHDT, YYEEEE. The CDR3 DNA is TGTGCCAGCAGCTCTAGCGGGACCTCCTACGAGCAGTACTTC. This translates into CASSSSGTSYEQYF. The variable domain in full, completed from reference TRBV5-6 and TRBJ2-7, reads DAGVTQSPTHLIKTRGQQVTLRCSPKSGHDTVSWYQQALGQGPQFIFQYYEEEERQRGNFPDRFSGHQFPNYSSELNVNALLLGDSALYLCASSSSGTSYEQYFGPGTRLTVT.

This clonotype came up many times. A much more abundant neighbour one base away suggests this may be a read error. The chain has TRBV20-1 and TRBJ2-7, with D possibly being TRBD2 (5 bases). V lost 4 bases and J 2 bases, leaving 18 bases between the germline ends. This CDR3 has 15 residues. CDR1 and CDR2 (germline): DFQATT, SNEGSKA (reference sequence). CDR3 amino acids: CSANRHGGRTYEQYF. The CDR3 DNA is TGCAGTGCTAATCGACACGGCGGGCGGACCTACGAGCAGTACTTC.

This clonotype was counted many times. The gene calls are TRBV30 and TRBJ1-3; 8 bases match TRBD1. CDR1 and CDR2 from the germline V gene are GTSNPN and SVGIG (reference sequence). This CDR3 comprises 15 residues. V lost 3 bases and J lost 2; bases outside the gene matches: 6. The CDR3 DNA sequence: TGTGCCTGGAGCCCTCGGACAGGGCCTGGAAACACCATATATTTT. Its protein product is CAWSPRTGPGNTIYF.